This passage covers 23 T cell receptor beta chains from one sample sequenced in a study of blood T cell repertoires in COVID-19. Here immunoSEQ multiplex PCR was the method, and the copy in TCRdb shows in-frame clones only, minus some. The sample holds a few hundred thousand clones, around 88% seen once. Input material: peripheral blood. These receptors came from a man aged 25 to 40 with acute or convalescent COVID-19.

CDR3 amino acids: CASSPVGLGGEKLFF. The DNA for the CDR3 is TGTGCCAGCAGTCCCGTCGGACTGGGGGGGGAAAAACTGTTTTTT. The genes are TRBV28 and TRBJ1-4; the D gene is possibly TRBD1 (5 bases). The V gene lost 5 bases and the J gene lost 8 bases, with 18 bases spanning the gap. Germline V gene data show CDR1 as MDHEN and CDR2 as SYDVKM. The CDR3 is made up of 15 amino acids. Variable domain in full (rest from reference TRBV28 and TRBJ1-4): DVKVTQSSRYLVKRTGEKVFLECVQDMDHENMFWYRQDPGLGLRLIYFSYDVKMKEKGDIPEGYSVSREKKERFSLILESASTNQTSMYLCASSPVGLGGEKLFFGSGTQLSVL.

V is TRBV18 and J is TRBJ2-7; 12 bases match TRBD2. Germline CDR1 is KGHSH and CDR2 is LQKENI. V lost 4 bases to trimming and J lost 3 bases; unmatched junction nucleotides: 1. There are 14 residues in the CDR3. The CDR3 here is CASSLTSGSYEQYF. Written as DNA, the CDR3 is TGTGCCAGCTCACTGACTAGCGGGAGCTACGAGCAGTACTTC.

This clone was observed a few times. The V and J genes are TRBV1 and TRBJ1-2; TRBD1 reflects the table's D call only, with no check against the DNA. TRBV1 is termed a pseudogene. The CDR3 sequence is 15 residues long. CDR3 DNA: TGCACCAGCAGCCGCCGGGACAGGGTTGTGGATGGCTACACCTTC. Its protein is CTSSRRDRVVDGYTF.

The chain is built from TRBV6-1 and TRBJ1-2; D is perhaps TRBD1 (5 bases). Trimming took off 0 bases at V and 3 bases at J, with 8 bases between the two ends. This CDR3 spans 14 amino acids. Germline V CDR1 and CDR2: MNHNS, SASEGT. The CDR3 sequence: CASSEAGGDYGYTF. For the CDR3, the DNA is TGTGCCAGCAGTGAAGCGGGGGGAGACTATGGCTACACCTTC.

The chain carries TRBV4-1 and TRBJ2-1; 13 nucleotides agree with TRBD2. V was pared by 5 bases and J by 9 bases, with 10 bases of the junction left unmatched. The germline CDR1 and CDR2 sequences are MGHRA and YSYEKL. The CDR3 is made up of 16 amino acids. This chain's CDR3 is CASSGRTSGGAGEQFF. DNA for the CDR3: TGCGCCAGCAGCGGACGAACTAGCGGGGGGGCCGGTGAGCAGTTCTTC.

V is TRBV15 and J is TRBJ1-5, with unresolved D. Per the germline V gene, CDR1 is LNHNV and CDR2 is YYDKDF (reference sequence). The CDR3 loop spans 12 amino acids. CDR3 sequence reads: CATARGNQPQHF. The CDR3 DNA sequence: TGTGCGACCGCTCGGGGCAATCAGCCCCAGCATTTT.

The chain carries TRBV18 and TRBJ1-2; D is undetermined. Trimming pared 3 bases from V and 14 bases from J, leaving 22 bases between. Looked up from germline, CDR1 is KGHSH and CDR2 is LQKENI. This CDR3 region has 14 residues. In nucleotides, the CDR3 is TGTGCCAGCTCACCTCATACTATGGCTGTGGATTTAACCTTC. This codes for CASSPHTMAVDLTF. Complete variable domain (other parts from reference TRBV18 and TRBJ1-2): NAGVMQNPRHLVRRRGQEARLRCSPMKGHSHVYWYRQLPEEGLKFMVYLQKENIIDESGMPKERFSAEFPKEGPSILRIQQVVRGDSAAYFCASSPHTMAVDLTFGSGTRLTVV.

The rearrangement uses TRBV27 and TRBJ2-3, with no clear D. The germline CDR1 and CDR2 sequences are MNHEY and SMNVEV (reference sequence). The CDR3 spans 14 residues. V lost 8 bases, J lost 1 base, and 13 bases lay in between. CDR3 protein: CASGPLIRTDTQYF. The CDR3 region has the DNA TGTGCCAGCGGCCCCCTGATCCGCACAGATACGCAGTATTTT.

V is TRBV19 and J is TRBJ2-3, with 7 bases matching TRBD1. Trimming at V came to 7 bases and at J to 2 bases, leaving 21 bases not matched to a gene. The CDR3 is 19 residues long. The germline gives CDR1 LNHDA, CDR2 SQIVND (reference sequence). CDR3 DNA sequence: TGTGCCAGTAATAACCGGGTCCCCAGGGGGACAAAAGACACAGATACGCAGTATTTT. Translating it yields CASNNRVPRGTKDTDTQYF. The complete variable domain, with remaining parts taken from reference TRBV19 and TRBJ2-3, reads DGGITQSPKYLFRKEGQNVTLSCEQNLNHDAMYWYRQDPGQGLRLIYYSQIVNDFQKGDIAEGYSVSREKKESFPLTVTSAQKNPTAFYLCASNNRVPRGTKDTDTQYFGPGTRLTVL.

The CDR3 coding sequence is TGTGCCAGTAGTACCATACGGAGAGATTCACCCCTCCACTTT. It encodes CASSTIRRDSPLHF. This sequence joins TRBV19 and TRBJ1-6; D not resolved. From germline, CDR1 is LNHDA and CDR2 SQIVND (reference sequence). The CDR3 length is 14 residues. The germline V and J ends were trimmed by 4 bases and 8 bases, with 12 bases remaining between them.

Points on this clone: At one end, the junction sequence differs from germline, possibly due to a read error. V usage is TRBV7-7 and J usage is TRBJ2-2, with TRBD1 matching over 10 bases. The CDR3 is 18 amino acids. Germline V lookup: CDR1 SSHAT, CDR2 FNYEAQ (reference sequence). The chain's CDR3 is CASSLANRGQGVTGELFF. Written as DNA, the CDR3 is TGTGCTAGCAGCTTAGCTAACCGTGGACAGGGGGTCACCGGGGAGCTGTTTTTT.

This rearrangement joins TRBV28 to TRBJ1-6, with 10 bases lining up with TRBD1. The CDR3 consists of 17 residues. V lost 4 bases, J lost 7 bases, and 10 bases stayed unmatched. CDR1 is MDHEN, CDR2 SYDVKM, per germline. The CDR3 DNA is TGTGCCAGCAGTTCAGACCGGGACAGGGGAAGGAATTCACCCCTCCACTTT. Translation: CASSSDRDRGRNSPLHF. Complete variable domain (other parts from reference TRBV28 and TRBJ1-6): DVKVTQSSRYLVKRTGEKVFLECVQDMDHENMFWYRQDPGLGLRLIYFSYDVKMKEKGDIPEGYSVSREKKERFSLILESASTNQTSMYLCASSSDRDRGRNSPLHFGNGTRLTVT.

There are a few counts of this clone. The rearrangement joins TRBV2 to TRBJ1-2, with 8 bases aligning to TRBD1. The V and J ends lost 7 bases and 2 bases, in that order; junction bases with no gene match: 3. The CDR3 is made up of 13 amino acids. Germline V gene sequence: CDR1 SNHLY, CDR2 FYNNEI. The CDR3 spells CASTRTGNYGYTF. The DNA for the CDR3 is TGTGCCAGCACGCGGACAGGGAACTATGGCTACACCTTC.

V is TRBV5-1 and J is TRBJ1-1; D remains unclear. CDR3 length: 15 amino acids. Looked up from germline, CDR1 is SGHRS and CDR2 is YFSETQ. V was pared by 4 bases and J by 4 bases, with 17 bases between. This chain's CDR3 is CASSPGGGSTTEAFF. In DNA, the CDR3 is TGCGCCAGCAGCCCGGGCGGAGGGTCGACCACTGAAGCTTTCTTT.

V usage is TRBV7-9 and J usage is TRBJ1-3; D uncertain. Between the trimmed V and J ends, which lost 3 bases and 4 bases, there was a span of 16 bases. The V gene's germline CDR1 is SEHNR and CDR2 FQNEAQ (reference sequence). There are 16 residues in the CDR3. This chain's CDR3 is CASSFFPGRGGNTIYF. The CDR3 DNA follows: TGTGCCAGCAGCTTCTTTCCCGGTCGCGGCGGAAACACCATATATTTT.

The chain carries TRBV19 and TRBJ2-2, with 8 bases matching TRBD1. Trimming at V came to 4 bases and at J to 6 bases, leaving 10 bases not matched to a gene. Germline CDR1 LNHDA, CDR2 SQIVND (reference sequence). This CDR3 spans 16 amino acids. The CDR3 DNA reads as TGTGCCAGTAGTACTCACAGGGGGATTAGGGCCGGGGAGCTGTTTTTT. Protein sequence: CASSTHRGIRAGELFF.

The rearrangement uses TRBV7-3 and TRBJ2-1, with D possibly matching TRBD2 (6 bases). From germline, CDR1 is SGHTA and CDR2 FQGTGA. V dropped 0 bases and J dropped 2 bases, with 11 bases sitting between them. CDR3 size: 16 residues. The CDR3 region has the DNA TGTGCCAGCAGCTTAACGTTTACTAGCCCCTACAATGAGCAGTTCTTC. This gives the protein CASSLTFTSPYNEQFF. Full variable domain (rest looked up from reference TRBV7-3 and TRBJ2-1): GAGVSQTPSNKVTEKGKYVELRCDPISGHTALYWYRQSLGQGPEFLIYFQGTGAADDSGLPNDRFFAVRPEGSVSTLKIQRTERGDSAVYLCASSLTFTSPYNEQFFGPGTRLTVL.

The chain carries TRBV6-6 and TRBJ1-2; D is ambiguous. This CDR3 is 14 amino acids long. Germline CDR1 reads MNHNY; CDR2 reads SVGAGI (reference sequence). V lost 5 bases to trimming and J lost 4 bases, with 14 bases between them. The CDR3 sequence: CASSHQTSSYGYTF. The DNA for the CDR3 is TGTGCCAGCAGTCACCAGACATCCTCCTATGGCTACACCTTC.

J is TRBJ1-1 and V is TRBV2, with 8 nucleotides matching TRBD1. The V segment lost 4 bases and the J segment 5 bases; nucleotides outside the gene matches: 6. Germline CDR1 reads SNHLY; CDR2 reads FYNNEI. This CDR3 has 14 amino acids. In DNA form, the CDR3 reads TGTGCCAGCAGTGTTTCAGGGGGCAGGACTGAAGCTTTCTTT. This translates into CASSVSGGRTEAFF.

The chain links TRBV7-9 to TRBJ1-2, with TRBD1 matching 7 bases. Germline CDR1 SEHNR, CDR2 FQNEAQ (reference sequence). The CDR3 runs 16 residues. The junction had 9 bases not matched to a gene; V was cut back by 1 base and J by 4 bases. The CDR3 loop reads CASSLGTGQDLYGYTF. The CDR3 DNA reads as TGTGCCAGCAGCTTAGGGACAGGACAGGACCTCTATGGCTACACCTTC.

The V call is TRBV11-1, the J call TRBJ2-7; the D gene is possibly TRBD1 (6 bases). The CDR3 is made up of 15 amino acids. Germline CDR1 is SGHAT and CDR2 is FQDESV (reference sequence). The V and J ends lost 5 bases and 0 bases respectively, with 14 bases between them. CDR3 residues: CASSPLLTGSYEQYF. The CDR3 DNA reads TGTGCCAGCAGCCCCCTCCTGACAGGCTCCTACGAGCAGTACTTC.

The rearrangement joins TRBV7-3 to TRBJ2-5; TRBD2 might be the D (5 bases). This CDR3 has 14 amino acids. V lost 4 bases, J lost 5 bases, and 14 bases lay in between. The germline gives CDR1 SGHTA, CDR2 FQGTGA. The CDR3 here is CASSSNPGVETQYF. Written as DNA, the CDR3 is TGTGCCAGCAGCTCAAATCCCGGGGTGGAGACCCAGTACTTC.

V and J are TRBV19 and TRBJ1-6, with 8 bases that match TRBD1. Looked up from germline, CDR1 is LNHDA and CDR2 is SQIVND (reference sequence). This CDR3 has 15 amino acids. V dropped 6 bases and J dropped 8; count of bases not matched to a gene: 9. The CDR3 nucleotides are TGTGCCAGTAGCACTCTGGGACAGGCGGATTCACCCCTCCACTTT. It codes for CASSTLGQADSPLHF.